This entry is about one TCR beta chain. Its antigen remains unidentified. A quantitative 5'-RACE method, one with molecular barcodes, was used to make TCR beta libraries. Via MiXCR, TCRdb re-called the 5' RACE reads, giving one row per CDR3 protein. The sample includes around 450,000 distinct CDR3 sequences, roughly a quarter seen only once; the top ten take 0.89%. The data stem from a study of CD8 T cells in ankylosing spondylitis. Study-wide results and limits: Earlier reports found some motif variants in synovial fluid and blood in reactive arthritis. Seven to nine highly homologous variants formed a TCR beta motif that appeared characteristic of ankylosing spondylitis blood.

Germline assignment: CDR1 KGHDR and CDR2 SFDVKD. The V end lost 0 bases, the J end lost 7 bases, and 14 bases lay between the germline ends. The CDR3 runs 16 residues. Sequenced input: blood, either unsorted or a sorted T cell fraction (not recorded which). This clonotype was obtained from a male donor with ankylosing spondylitis. J is TRBJ2-2 and V is TRBV24-1; tentative D call: TRBD1 (7 bases). The CDR3 sequence is CATSDLLPGGYGELFF. The CDR3 DNA reads as TGTGCCACCAGTGATTTGCTCCCAGGGGGGTACGGGGAGCTGTTTTTT.